This T cell receptor (beta chain) is drawn from a study of PD-L1 blockade in urothelial cancer. The overall study: About nine tenths of the roughly 29 patients comprised males who had bladder-origin urothelial cancer. A median blood sample held roughly 150,000 T cells and about 89,000 unique TCRs. General observations from the study: In blood sampled pretreatment, TCR clonality below the median predicted better survival.

Indicated time point: pretreatment peripheral blood. The CDR3 consists of 17 residues. J gave up 2 bases and V 3 bases, and 6 bases lay outside the gene matches. In germline, CDR1 is SGHVS, CDR2 FQNEAQ. Points on this clone: Its antigen remains unidentified. The same CDR3 is also encoded by other DNA sequences in this sample.

Libraries were prepared by immunoSEQ multiplex PCR; TCRdb keeps only in-frame clonotypes and omits some of them. The data show 65,000 to 90,000 clones, with about four fifths seen just once and over 8.5% held by the top ten. The J gene is TRBJ2-5, the V gene TRBV7-8, with 13 positions matching TRBD2. The TCR sequence derives from a woman in her 70s with urothelial cancer. The starting material was PBMCs, obtained around atezolizumab (anti-PD-L1) treatment. CDR3: CASSFAGLAGVQETQYF. DNA of the CDR3: TGTGCCAGCAGCTTCGCCGGACTAGCGGGGGTACAAGAGACCCAGTACTTC.